The 13 T cell receptor beta chains below all came from one sample that was sequenced in a study of T cells after yellow fever vaccination. TCRdb redid the calling of the 5' RACE reads with MiXCR, one entry per CDR3 protein. Among tens of thousands of distinct CDR3 sequences, 6.5% to 8% were seen once, and the ten largest hold under 25%. The sample was PBMCs, either bulk or a sorted T-cell subset (CD4+, CD8+, memory, or dextramer-sorted; not recorded which), taken on the day of the first yellow fever vaccination. The receptor set was obtained from a man aged 18-30 years who received the YFV17D yellow fever vaccine.

This clonotype was observed at least ten times. The CDR3 sequence is CASSLPRASGDTDTQYF. For the CDR3, the DNA is TGTGCCAGCAGCTTACCCCGGGCTAGCGGGGACACAGATACGCAGTATTTT. The chain carries TRBV7-9 and TRBJ2-3; 9 nucleotides match TRBD2. The ends lost 2 bases at V and 2 bases at J; junction bases unmatched: 8. The CDR3 sequence is 17 residues long. Germline CDR1 is SEHNR and CDR2 is FQNEAQ (reference sequence).

This clonotype was detected many times. This chain links TRBV29-1 with TRBJ1-4; D unresolved. Deletions cut 6 bases from V and 8 bases from J, with 10 bases between. The CDR3 runs to 11 residues. Germline V gene data show CDR1 as SQVTM and CDR2 as ANQGSEA. CDR3 nucleotides: TGCAGCGTCCACGTAGGCGAAAAACTGTTTTTT. It specifies CSVHVGEKLFF.

This clonotype was detected ten times or more. The chain carries TRBV15 and TRBJ1-1, with D perhaps TRBD1 (5 bases). The V end lost 5 bases, the J end lost 5 bases, and 9 bases lay between the germline ends. Germline V gene sequence: CDR1 LNHNV, CDR2 YYDKDF (reference sequence). This CDR3 has 12 residues. CDR3 residues: CATSWGKTEAFF. CDR3 nucleotide sequence: TGTGCCACCAGCTGGGGGAAGACTGAAGCTTTCTTT.

This clonotype was recorded many times. This chain connects TRBV12-3 or TRBV12-4 to TRBJ1-2, with 9 bases lining up with TRBD1. The CDR3 length is 13 residues. V shed 6 bases, J shed 5 bases, and the junction held 4 bases outside the gene matches. CDR3 nucleotides: TGTGCCAGCAGCGCGGGACAGGGTTATGGCTACACCTTC. Its protein product is CASSAGQGYGYTF.

This clonotype was seen at least ten times. This chain joins TRBV19 and TRBJ1-5, with D unresolved. CDR1 and CDR2 (germline): LNHDA, SQIVND (reference sequence). V lost 4 bases and J 0 bases, leaving 13 bases between the germline ends. The CDR3 has 16 residues. The CDR3 loop is CASSTPMEFSNQPQHF. Here the CDR3 DNA reads TGTGCCAGTAGTACCCCAATGGAGTTTAGCAATCAGCCCCAGCATTTT.

This clonotype has at least ten counts. The chain links TRBV5-1 to TRBJ2-5; D is ambiguous. Germline CDR1 SGHRS, CDR2 YFSETQ. The CDR3 has 13 amino acids. The ends were cut back, 0 bases at V and 3 bases at J, with 6 bases in the middle. This CDR3 reads CASSLGSEETQYF. CDR3 bases: TGCGCCAGCAGCTTGGGCTCAGAAGAGACCCAGTACTTC.

This clonotype was seen many times. The genes are TRBV27 and TRBJ2-3; D remains ambiguous. CDR1 and CDR2 from the germline V gene are MNHEY and SMNVEV (reference sequence). CDR3 length equals 13 residues. Trimming shortened V by 4 bases and J by 1 base, and 6 bases separated the two germline ends. CDR3 sequence (DNA): TGTGCCAGCAGTTCGGCGGGCACAGATACGCAGTATTTT. Amino acids: CASSSAGTDTQYF.

This clonotype was found many times. The J gene is TRBJ2-7, the V gene TRBV6-5; D possibly corresponds to TRBD1 (6 bases). In germline, CDR1 is MNHEY, CDR2 SVGAGI. Trimming took off 8 bases at V and 3 bases at J, with 11 bases between the two ends. This CDR3 comprises 12 residues. The CDR3: CASPIRGYEQYV. In nucleotides, the CDR3 is TGTGCCAGCCCTATCAGGGGCTACGAGCAGTACGTC.

This clonotype was seen many times. The gene calls are TRBV20-1 and TRBJ2-7; the D is unclear. Trimming removed 4 bases at V and 0 bases at J, with 13 bases between. The CDR3 runs to 14 residues. In germline, CDR1 is DFQATT, CDR2 SNEGSKA (reference sequence). In nucleotides, the CDR3 is TGCAGTGCTAACCCCAGGCGGAGCTCCTACGAGCAGTACTTC. As protein: CSANPRRSSYEQYF.

This clonotype was observed at least ten times. The rearrangement links TRBV12-3 or TRBV12-4 to TRBJ2-1, with D unclear. The CDR3 is 11 residues long. Trimming removed 6 bases from V and 7 bases from J, with 7 bases in between. CDR3 nucleotide sequence: TGTGCCAGCAGCCTGGGAAATGAGCAGTTCTTC. This gives the protein CASSLGNEQFF.

This clonotype is labeled medium-sized. CDR3 DNA sequence: TGCGCCAGCAGCCAAGATGGGGAATCCTCTGGAAACACCATATATTTT. Translated: CASSQDGESSGNTIYF. The chain couples TRBV4-3 to TRBJ1-3; D ambiguous. Germline loops: CDR1 LGHNA, CDR2 YSLEER. The CDR3 runs to 16 residues. V was trimmed by 0 bases and J by 0 bases, leaving 9 bases between them.

The V and J genes are TRBV20-1 and TRBJ1-2; 9 positions match TRBD1. With V trimmed by 3 bases and J by 3 bases, 8 bases remained unmatched. CDR1 DFQATT and CDR2 SNEGSKA come from the germline V gene (reference sequence). The CDR3 is 15 amino acids. This chain's CDR3 is CSASPLGQGHYGYTF. The CDR3 DNA reads as TGCAGTGCTAGCCCCCTCGGACAGGGGCACTATGGCTACACCTTC.

The chain recombines TRBV12-3 or TRBV12-4 with TRBJ1-4, with 8 bases fitting TRBD1. This CDR3 contains 19 residues. The V segment lost 11 bases and the J segment 6 bases; nucleotides outside the gene matches: 26. CDR3 sequence reads: CAFSLARQGRIGVDEKLFF. The CDR3 DNA is TGTGCCTTCAGTTTAGCGAGACAGGGGAGGATTGGAGTAGATGAAAAACTGTTTTTT.